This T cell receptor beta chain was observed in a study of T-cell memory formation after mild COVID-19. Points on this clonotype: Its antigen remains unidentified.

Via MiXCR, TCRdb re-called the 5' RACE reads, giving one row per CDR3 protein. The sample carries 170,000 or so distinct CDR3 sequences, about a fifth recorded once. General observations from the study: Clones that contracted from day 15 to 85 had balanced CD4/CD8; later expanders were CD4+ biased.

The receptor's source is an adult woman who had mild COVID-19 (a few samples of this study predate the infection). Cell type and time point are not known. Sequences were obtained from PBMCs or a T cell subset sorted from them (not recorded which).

In nucleotides, the CDR3 is TGCAGCGTTGATGGTGGCTATGGCTACACCTTC. As protein: CSVDGGYGYTF. The V and J genes are TRBV29-1 and TRBJ1-2; no clear D. Trimming took off 3 bases at V and 4 bases at J, with 6 bases between the two ends. The CDR3 sequence is 11 residues long. In germline, CDR1 is SQVTM, CDR2 ANQGSEA. Full variable domain (outside the CDR3, taken from reference TRBV29-1 and TRBJ1-2): SAVISQKPSRDICQRGTSLTIQCQVDSQVTMMFWYRQQPGQSLTLIATANQGSEATYESGFVIDKFPISRPNLTFSTLTVSNMSPEDSSIYLCSVDGGYGYTFGSGTRLTVV.